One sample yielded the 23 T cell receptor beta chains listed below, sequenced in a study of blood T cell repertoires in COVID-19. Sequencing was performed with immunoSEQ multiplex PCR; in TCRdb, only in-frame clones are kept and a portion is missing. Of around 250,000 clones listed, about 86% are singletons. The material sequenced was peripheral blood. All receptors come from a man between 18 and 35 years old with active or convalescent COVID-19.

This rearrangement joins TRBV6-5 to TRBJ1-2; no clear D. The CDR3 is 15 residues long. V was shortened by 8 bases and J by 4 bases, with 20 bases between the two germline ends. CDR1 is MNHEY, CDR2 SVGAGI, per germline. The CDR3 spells CASGSDFGYGYGYTF. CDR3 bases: TGTGCCAGCGGGAGTGATTTTGGGTACGGCTATGGCTACACCTTC.

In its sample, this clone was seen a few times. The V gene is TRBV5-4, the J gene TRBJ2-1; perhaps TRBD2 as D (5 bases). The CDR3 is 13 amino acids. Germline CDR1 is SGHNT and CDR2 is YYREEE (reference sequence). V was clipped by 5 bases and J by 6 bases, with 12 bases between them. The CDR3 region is CASSPGGVNEQFF. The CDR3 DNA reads TGTGCCAGCAGTCCAGGAGGCGTCAATGAGCAGTTCTTC.

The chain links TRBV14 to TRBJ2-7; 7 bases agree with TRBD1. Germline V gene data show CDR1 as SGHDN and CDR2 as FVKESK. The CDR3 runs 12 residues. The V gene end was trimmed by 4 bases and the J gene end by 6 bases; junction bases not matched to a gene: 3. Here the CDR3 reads CASSPQGREQYF. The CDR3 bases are TGTGCCAGCAGCCCACAGGGGCGCGAGCAGTACTTC. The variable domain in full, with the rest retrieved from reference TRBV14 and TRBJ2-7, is EAGVTQFPSHSVIEKGQTVTLRCDPISGHDNLYWYRRVMGKEIKFLLHFVKESKQDESGMPNNRFLAERTGGTYSTLKVQPAELEDSGVYFCASSPQGREQYFGPGTRLTVT.

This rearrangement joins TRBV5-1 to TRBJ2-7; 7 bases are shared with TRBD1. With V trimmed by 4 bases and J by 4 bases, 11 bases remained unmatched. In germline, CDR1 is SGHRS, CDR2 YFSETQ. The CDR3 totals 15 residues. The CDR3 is CASSTGQAITYEQYF. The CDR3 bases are TGCGCCAGCAGCACCGGACAGGCTATTACTTACGAGCAGTACTTC.

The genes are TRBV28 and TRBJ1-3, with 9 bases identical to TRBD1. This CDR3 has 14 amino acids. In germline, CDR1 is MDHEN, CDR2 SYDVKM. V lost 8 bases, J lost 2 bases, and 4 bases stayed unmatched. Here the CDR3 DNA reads TGTGCCAGCGGACAGGGGTTAGCTGGAAACACCATATATTTT. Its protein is CASGQGLAGNTIYF.

CDR3 residues: CASSYSSQAGGYTF. The CDR3 DNA reads as TGTGCCAGCAGTTACTCGAGCCAGGCTGGTGGCTACACCTTC. V is TRBV6-6 and J is TRBJ1-2; D unresolved. CDR1 is MNHNY, CDR2 SVGAGI, per germline (reference sequence). The CDR3 loop spans 14 amino acids. Trimming took off 0 bases at V and 7 bases at J, with 12 bases between the two ends.

CDR3 nucleotide sequence: TGTGCCAGCAGCTTAGGAGGGGGAAATAATGAAAAACTGTTTTTT. It is translated as CASSLGGGNNEKLFF. V is TRBV11-3 and J is TRBJ1-4; weak D call: TRBD1 (6 bases). CDR1 and CDR2 (germline): SGHNT, YENEEA. CDR3 length: 15 residues. Trimming left V 1 base short and J 4 bases short, with 10 bases between.

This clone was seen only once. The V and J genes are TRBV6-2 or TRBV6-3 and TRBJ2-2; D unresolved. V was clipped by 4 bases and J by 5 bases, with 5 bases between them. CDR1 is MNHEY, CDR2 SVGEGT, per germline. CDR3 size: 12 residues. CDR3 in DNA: TGTGCCAGCAGTTTGAGTACCGGGGAGCTGTTTTTT. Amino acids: CASSLSTGELFF.

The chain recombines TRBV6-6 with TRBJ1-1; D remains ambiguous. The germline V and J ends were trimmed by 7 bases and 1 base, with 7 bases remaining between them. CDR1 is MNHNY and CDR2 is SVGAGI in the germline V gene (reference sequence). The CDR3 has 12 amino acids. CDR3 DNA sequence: TGTGCCAGCACTAACGGGAACACTGAAGCTTTCTTT. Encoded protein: CASTNGNTEAFF.

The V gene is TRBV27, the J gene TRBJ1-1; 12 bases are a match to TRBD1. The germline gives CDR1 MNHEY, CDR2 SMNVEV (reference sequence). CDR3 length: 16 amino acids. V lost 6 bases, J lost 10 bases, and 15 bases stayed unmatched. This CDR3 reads CASSPWDRGLIHGAFF. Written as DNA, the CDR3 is TGTGCCAGCAGCCCGTGGGACAGGGGGCTAATTCATGGAGCTTTCTTT.

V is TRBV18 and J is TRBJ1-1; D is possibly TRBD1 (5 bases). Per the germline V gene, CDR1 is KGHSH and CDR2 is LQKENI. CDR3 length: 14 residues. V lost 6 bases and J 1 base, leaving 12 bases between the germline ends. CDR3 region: CASSADIANTEAFF. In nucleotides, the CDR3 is TGTGCCAGCTCGGCGGACATCGCGAACACTGAAGCTTTCTTT.

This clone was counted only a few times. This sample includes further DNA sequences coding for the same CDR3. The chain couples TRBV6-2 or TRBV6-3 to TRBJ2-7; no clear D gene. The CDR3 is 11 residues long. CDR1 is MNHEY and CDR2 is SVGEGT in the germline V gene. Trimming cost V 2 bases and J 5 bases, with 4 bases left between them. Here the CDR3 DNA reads TGTGCCAGCAGTTACGGGCACGAGCAGTACTTC. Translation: CASSYGHEQYF.

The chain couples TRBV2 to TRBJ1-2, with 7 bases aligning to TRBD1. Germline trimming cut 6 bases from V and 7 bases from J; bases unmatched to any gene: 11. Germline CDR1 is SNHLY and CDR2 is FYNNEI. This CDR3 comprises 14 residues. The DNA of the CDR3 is TGTGCCAGCAGGACCGAGGGACAGCCTAGTGGCTACACCTTC. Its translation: CASRTEGQPSGYTF.

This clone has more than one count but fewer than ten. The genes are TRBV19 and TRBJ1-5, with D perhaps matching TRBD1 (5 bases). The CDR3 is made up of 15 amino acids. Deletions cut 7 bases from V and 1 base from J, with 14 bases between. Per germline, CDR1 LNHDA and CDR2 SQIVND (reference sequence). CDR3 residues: CASTVTVVSNQPQHF. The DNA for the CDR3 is TGTGCCAGTACCGTGACAGTTGTAAGCAATCAGCCCCAGCATTTT.

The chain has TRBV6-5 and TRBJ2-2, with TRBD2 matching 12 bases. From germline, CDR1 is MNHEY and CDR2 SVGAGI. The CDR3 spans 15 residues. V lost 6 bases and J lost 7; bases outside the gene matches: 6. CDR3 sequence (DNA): TGTGCCAGCAGCCTAGCGGGAGGGACGGGCGGGGAGCTGTTTTTT. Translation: CASSLAGGTGGELFF.

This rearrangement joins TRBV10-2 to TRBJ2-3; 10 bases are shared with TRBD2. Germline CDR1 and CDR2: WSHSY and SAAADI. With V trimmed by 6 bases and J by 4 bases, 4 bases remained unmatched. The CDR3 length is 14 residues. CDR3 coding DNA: TGCGCCAGCAGCGGAGCGGGGGGGTCAGATACGCAGTATTTT. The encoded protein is CASSGAGGSDTQYF.

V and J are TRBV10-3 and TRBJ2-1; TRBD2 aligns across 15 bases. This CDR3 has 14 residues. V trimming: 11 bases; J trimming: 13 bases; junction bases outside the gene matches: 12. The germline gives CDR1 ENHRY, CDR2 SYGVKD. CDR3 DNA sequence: TGTGCCTCCACTCTTGGGACTAGCGGGAGGCACCAGTTCTTC. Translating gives CASTLGTSGRHQFF.

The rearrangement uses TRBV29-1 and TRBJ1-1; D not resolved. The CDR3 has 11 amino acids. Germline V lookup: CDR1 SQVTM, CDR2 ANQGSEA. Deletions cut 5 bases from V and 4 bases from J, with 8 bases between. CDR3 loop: CSVRVLTEAFF. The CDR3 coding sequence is TGCAGCGTTCGGGTTCTCACTGAAGCTTTCTTT.

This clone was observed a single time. This CDR3 is CASSEGQGAGYGYTF. CDR3 bases: TGTGCCAGCAGTGAAGGTCAGGGGGCAGGCTATGGCTACACCTTC. The chain joins TRBV6-1 to TRBJ1-2; 8 bases align to TRBD1. Per the germline V gene, CDR1 is MNHNS and CDR2 is SASEGT. The CDR3 totals 15 residues. The V and J ends lost 1 base and 4 bases, in that order; junction bases with no gene match: 5.

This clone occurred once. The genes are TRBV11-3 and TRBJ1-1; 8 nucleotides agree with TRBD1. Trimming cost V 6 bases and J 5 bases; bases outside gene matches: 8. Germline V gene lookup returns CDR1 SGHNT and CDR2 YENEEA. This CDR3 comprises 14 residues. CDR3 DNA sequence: TGTGCCAGCAGTACCCGACAGGGGAAGACTGAAGCTTTCTTT. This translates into CASSTRQGKTEAFF. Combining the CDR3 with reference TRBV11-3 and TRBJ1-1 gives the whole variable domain EAGVVQSPRYKIIEKKQPVAFWCNPISGHNTLYWYLQNLGQGPELLIRYENEEAVDDSQLPKDRFSAERLKGVDSTLKIQPAELGDSAVYLCASSTRQGKTEAFFGQGTRLTVV.

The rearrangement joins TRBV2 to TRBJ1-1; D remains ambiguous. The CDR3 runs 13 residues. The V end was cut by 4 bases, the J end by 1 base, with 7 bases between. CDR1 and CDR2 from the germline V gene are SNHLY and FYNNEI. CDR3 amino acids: CASSVRQNTEAFF. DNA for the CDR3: TGTGCCAGCAGTGTCAGACAGAACACTGAAGCTTTCTTT.

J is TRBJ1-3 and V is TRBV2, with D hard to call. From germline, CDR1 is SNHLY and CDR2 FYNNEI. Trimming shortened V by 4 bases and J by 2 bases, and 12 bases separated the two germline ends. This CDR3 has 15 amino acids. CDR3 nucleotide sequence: TGTGCCAGCAGTGTTTCCCCAAGCACTGGAAACACCATATATTTT. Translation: CASSVSPSTGNTIYF.

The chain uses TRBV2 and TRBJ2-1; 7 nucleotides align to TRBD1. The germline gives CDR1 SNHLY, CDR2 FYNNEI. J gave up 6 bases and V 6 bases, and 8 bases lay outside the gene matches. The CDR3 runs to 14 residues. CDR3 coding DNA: TGTGCCAGCAGAGACCCGGACAGGTCCAATGAGCAGTTCTTC. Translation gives CASRDPDRSNEQFF. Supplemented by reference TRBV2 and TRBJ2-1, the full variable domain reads EPEVTQTPSHQVTQMGQEVILRCVPISNHLYFYWYRQILGQKVEFLVSFYNNEISEKSEIFDDQFSVERPDGSNFTLKIRSTKLEDSAMYFCASRDPDRSNEQFFGPGTRLTVL.